Presented here are 18 T cell receptor beta chains from one specimen sequenced in a study of CD8+CD57+ T cells in acquired aplastic anemia. Genomic DNA was employed as the template in profiling TCR beta VDJ and CDR3. TCRdb independently ran MiXCR on the reads; one entry per CDR3 protein. Of 150,000 to 200,000 distinct CDR3 sequences listed, less than 50% are singletons. Patients chosen for sequencing had shown CD8+CD57+ cell expansion by flow cytometry. The specimen sequenced was sorted CD4+, CD8+, or CD8+CD57+ T cells (not recorded which) from PBMCs. These receptors were collected from a human donor with aplastic anemia.

The chain employs TRBV2 and TRBJ2-7; 7 bases map to TRBD1. With 10 bases clipped from V and 0 bases from J, the junction kept 9 bases outside the gene matches. CDR1 and CDR2 (germline): SNHLY, FYNNEI. The length of the CDR3 is 14 residues. DNA of the CDR3: TGTGCCACCAAGGGGGCCTCGTCCTCCTACGAGCAGTACTTC. Translated, it gives CATKGASSSYEQYF.

The rearrangement joins TRBV30 to TRBJ1-1, with 9 positions matching TRBD1. The CDR3 is 14 amino acids. J lost 4 bases, V lost 1 base, and 4 bases had no gene match. Germline CDR1 GTSNPN, CDR2 SVGIG (reference sequence). This chain's CDR3 is CAWSAGQGGTEAFF. DNA of the CDR3: TGTGCCTGGAGTGCGGGACAGGGCGGCACTGAAGCTTTCTTT.

There are many counts of this clonotype. The V and J genes are TRBV9 and TRBJ2-5; possibly TRBD1 or TRBD2 for D (5 bases each). The CDR3 totals 14 residues. V was trimmed by 4 bases and J by 5 bases, leaving 15 bases between them. Germline loops: CDR1 SGDLS, CDR2 YYNGEE. The CDR3 nucleotides are TGTGCCAGCAGCCAGCGGTCTCAGGGCGAGACCCAGTACTTC. Encoded protein: CASSQRSQGETQYF.

There are a few counts of this clonotype. The rearrangement joins TRBV10-3 to TRBJ1-1; D is unresolved. V was trimmed by 4 bases and J by 0 bases, leaving 9 bases between them. The length of the CDR3 is 14 residues. CDR1 is ENHRY, CDR2 SYGVKD, per germline. The chain's CDR3 is CAISAPGMNTEAFF. The CDR3 DNA follows: TGTGCCATCAGTGCTCCTGGAATGAACACTGAAGCTTTCTTT.

Points on this clonotype: The junction does not match germline at one end; this may be a read error. The rearrangement links TRBV27 to TRBJ2-7, with D unclear. Per the germline V gene, CDR1 is MNHEY and CDR2 is SMNVEV (reference sequence). This CDR3 comprises 12 residues. CDR3 coding DNA: TGTGCCAGCTTCTCGGCCTCCAACGAGCAGTACTTC. It specifies CASFSASNEQYF.

This clonotype was counted ten times or more. The rearrangement joins TRBV7-6 to TRBJ2-1; D not certain. CDR3 size: 14 residues. CDR1 SGHVS and CDR2 FNYEAQ come from the germline V gene. V shed 1 base and J shed 12 bases, with 16 bases lying between them. The CDR3 is CASSLGPDLRRQFF. CDR3 nucleotides: TGTGCCAGCAGCTTAGGACCAGACTTACGACGGCAGTTCTTC.

On this clonotype itself: A much larger clone sits a single nucleotide away, making a read error possible. This chain joins TRBV7-9 and TRBJ2-1; D gene unclear. The CDR3 has 12 residues. Trimming cost V 5 bases and J 3 bases, with 5 bases left between them. Germline values: CDR1 SEHNR, CDR2 FQNEAQ (reference sequence). The CDR3, as DNA: TGTGCCAGCAGCAGAGGCTACAATGAGCAGTTCTTC. Its translation is CASSRGYNEQFF.

This clonotype was counted ten times or more. This chain links TRBV5-4 with TRBJ2-1, with TRBD1 matching over 7 bases. Germline values: CDR1 SGHNT, CDR2 YYREEE (reference sequence). With V trimmed by 2 bases and J by 4 bases, 6 bases remained unmatched. CDR3 length equals 15 residues. The CDR3 spells CASSLPGQLYNEQFF. CDR3 in DNA: TGTGCCAGCAGCTTACCGGGACAGTTGTACAATGAGCAGTTCTTC.

This clonotype was seen a few times. The V and J genes are TRBV29-1 and TRBJ2-5, with 7 bases matching TRBD1. The J segment lost 5 bases and the V segment lost 2 bases, leaving 2 bases of the junction unmatched. The CDR3 extends over 12 amino acids. Looked up from germline, CDR1 is SQVTM and CDR2 is ANQGSEA. The CDR3 region is CSVERGQETQYF. The CDR3 coding sequence is TGCAGCGTTGAAAGGGGGCAGGAGACCCAGTACTTC.

This clonotype showed up just a few times. The V call is TRBV25-1, the J call TRBJ2-5; D possibly uses TRBD1 or TRBD2 (5 bases each). Germline V lookup: CDR1 MGHDK, CDR2 SYGVNS. V lost 6 bases to trimming and J lost 0 bases, with 20 bases between them. The CDR3 loop spans 17 amino acids. The CDR3 region has the DNA TGTGCCAGCAGCCCCATGTTGGGGGACCGATACCAAGAGACCCAGTACTTC. It codes for CASSPMLGDRYQETQYF. Full variable domain (remainder filled in from reference TRBV25-1 and TRBJ2-5): EADIYQTPRYLVIGTGKKITLECSQTMGHDKMYWYQQDPGMELHLIHYSYGVNSTEKGDLSSESTVSRIRTEHFPLTLESARPSHTSQYLCASSPMLGDRYQETQYFGPGTRLLVL.

This clonotype was observed at least ten times. The chain employs TRBV7-9 and TRBJ1-1; no clear D. V was pared by 6 bases and J by 3 bases, with 14 bases between. The CDR3 totals 14 residues. Germline lookup yields CDR1 SEHNR and CDR2 FQNEAQ (reference sequence). The CDR3 DNA is TGTGCCAGCAGGCTGGACCTCCGGCACACTGAAGCTTTCTTT. It is translated as CASRLDLRHTEAFF. Together with reference TRBV7-9 and TRBJ1-1, the CDR3 gives the full variable domain: DTGVSQNPRHKITKRGQNVTFRCDPISEHNRLYWYRQTLGQGPEFLTYFQNEAQLEKSRLLSDRFSAERPKGSFSTLEIQRTEQGDSAMYLCASRLDLRHTEAFFGQGTRLTVV.

The rearrangement joins TRBV7-9 to TRBJ2-1, with D unresolved. CDR3 length: 12 amino acids. Germline-derived CDR1 and CDR2 are SEHNR and FQNEAQ (reference sequence). V was pared by 4 bases and J by 5 bases, with 6 bases between. The CDR3 loop reads CASSYNHNEQFF. CDR3 in DNA: TGTGCCAGCAGCTACAACCACAATGAGCAGTTCTTC.

This clonotype showed up many times. This chain links TRBV9 with TRBJ2-1; TRBD2 matches 9 bases. Germline V gene lookup returns CDR1 SGDLS and CDR2 YYNGEE. Germline trimming cut 2 bases from V and 5 bases from J; bases unmatched to any gene: 8. This CDR3 has 16 residues. CDR3 DNA: TGTGCCAGCAGCGTGGGACTAGCAAAGACGGACAATGAGCAGTTCTTC. This sequence encodes CASSVGLAKTDNEQFF.

This clonotype was detected only a few times. A much larger clonotype is one base distant, so this may be a read error. This rearrangement joins TRBV9 to TRBJ2-7, with D tentatively TRBD1 or TRBD2 (6 bases each). The CDR3 covers 13 residues. Per germline, CDR1 SGDLS and CDR2 YYNGEE. V lost 2 bases to trimming and J lost 12 bases, with 18 bases between them. CDR3 sequence: CASSVVDGGGLYF. CDR3 DNA: TGTGCCAGCAGCGTCGTGGACGGAGGGGGGTTGTACTTC.

The CDR3 is CASSFSSGAPNEQFF. CDR3 DNA: TGTGCCAGCAGCTTCTCGAGCGGGGCACCCAATGAGCAGTTCTTC. The rearrangement uses TRBV7-3 and TRBJ2-1; 7 nucleotides align to TRBD2. V shed 3 bases, J shed 6 bases, and the junction held 8 bases outside the gene matches. From germline, CDR1 is SGHTA and CDR2 FQGTGA. The length of the CDR3 is 15 residues. The full variable domain, with the rest looked up from reference TRBV7-3 and TRBJ2-1, is GAGVSQTPSNKVTEKGKYVELRCDPISGHTALYWYRQSLGQGPEFLIYFQGTGAADDSGLPNDRFFAVRPEGSVSTLKIQRTERGDSAVYLCASSFSSGAPNEQFFGPGTRLTVL.

This chain links TRBV6-1 with TRBJ2-7; 8 bases are shared with TRBD2. The germline CDR1 and CDR2 sequences are MNHNS and SASEGT. The V gene end was trimmed by 7 bases and the J gene end by 2 bases; junction bases not matched to a gene: 4. This CDR3 contains 13 residues. In DNA, the CDR3 is TGTGCCAGCATGGCGGGAGGAACCTACGAGCAGTACTTC. Translation: CASMAGGTYEQYF.

Remarks on this clonotype: A single base separates this from a much larger clone, so it may be a read error. The J gene is TRBJ2-7, the V gene TRBV12-3 or TRBV12-4; unclear D gene. This CDR3 is built from 12 residues. The CDR3 region has the DNA TGTGCCAGCAGTTTACTAGGTTCGGAGCATTACTTC. Translated: CASSLLGSEHYF.

Many counts were recorded for this clonotype. This chain connects TRBV6-1 to TRBJ1-6, with D hard to call. The ends were cut back, 7 bases at V and 9 bases at J, with 25 bases in the middle. Per the germline V gene, CDR1 is MNHNS and CDR2 is SASEGT. The CDR3 spans 17 residues. The CDR3 loop reads CASTPRGLPRLGSPLHF. The CDR3 DNA follows: TGTGCCAGCACCCCGCGCGGACTCCCGAGGTTGGGTTCACCCCTCCACTTT.